One sample yielded the 6 T cell receptor beta chains listed below, sequenced in a study of OX40 agonist ivuxolimab in advanced cancers. Here immunoSEQ multiplex PCR was the method, and the copy in TCRdb shows in-frame clones only, minus some. The table records under 85,000 clones, 65% to 90% of them present only once. Here the sequenced sample was CD4+ or CD8+ T cells sorted from blood, taken in a trial of the OX40 agonist ivuxolimab. These receptors were taken from an adult with an advanced solid tumor such as melanoma, head and neck, liver or kidney cancer.

CDR3 loop: CALTRDRPNSPLHF. For the CDR3, the DNA is TGTGCCCTAACCCGGGACAGACCCAATTCACCCCTCCACTTT. V gene TRBV6-4 combines with J gene TRBJ1-6; 7 bases are shared with TRBD1. Germline trimming cut 11 bases from V and 7 bases from J; bases unmatched to any gene: 11. This CDR3 spans 14 amino acids. Germline assignment: CDR1 MRHNA and CDR2 SNTAGT.

This clone was seen just once. The chain uses TRBV4-3 and TRBJ2-6; D call uncertain. Trimming took 0 bases from V and 4 from J, leaving 10 bases between them. This CDR3 is built from 16 residues. CDR1 is LGHNA, CDR2 YSLEER, per germline. The CDR3 DNA reads as TGCGCCAGCAGCCAAGATCCAGGAGCCGGGGCCAACGTCCTGACTTTC. This translates into CASSQDPGAGANVLTF.

This clone appeared a single time. The CDR3 sequence is CASSAGLAGGKGTDTQYF. The CDR3, as DNA: TGTGCCAGCAGCGCGGGACTAGCGGGGGGGAAGGGCACAGATACGCAGTATTTT. The genes are TRBV5-4 and TRBJ2-3; TRBD2 agrees at 16 bases. Germline V gives CDR1 SGHNT, CDR2 YYREEE (reference sequence). The CDR3 consists of 18 residues. With 4 bases clipped from V and 1 base from J, the junction kept 6 bases outside the gene matches.

The V and J genes are TRBV30 and TRBJ1-2; D uncertain. The V end lost 0 bases, the J end lost 4 bases, and 6 bases lay between the germline ends. CDR1 and CDR2 (germline): GTSNPN, SVGIG (reference sequence). This CDR3 comprises 12 residues. The CDR3 DNA sequence: TGTGCCTGGAGTGTAAGCGGCTATGGCTACACCTTC. It encodes CAWSVSGYGYTF.

This clone was seen only a few times. The rearrangement joins TRBV10-3 to TRBJ2-7, with TRBD2 as a possible D gene (5 bases). The CDR3 covers 13 residues. Germline V CDR1 and CDR2: ENHRY, SYGVKD. Deletions cut 2 bases from V and 4 bases from J, with 9 bases between. CDR3 in DNA: TGTGCCATCAGTGAGCCCCCGGGATACGAGCAGTACTTC. Its protein product is CAISEPPGYEQYF.

The rearrangement joins TRBV2 to TRBJ2-5, with TRBD2 as a possible D gene (7 bases). V was shortened by 4 bases and J by 4 bases, with 19 bases between the two germline ends. Germline CDR1 and CDR2: SNHLY and FYNNEI. CDR3 length: 16 amino acids. In DNA form, the CDR3 reads TGTGCCAGCAGTGGTATGAGAGGGGGGGCTCCAGAGACCCAGTACTTC. Amino acid sequence: CASSGMRGGAPETQYF.